The 25 T cell receptor beta chains below all came from one sample that was sequenced in a study of T-cell memory formation after mild COVID-19. TCRdb re-analysed the 5' RACE reads in MiXCR, keeping a single row per CDR3 protein. This table holds 200,000 to 250,000 distinct CDR3 sequences, 15% found once. The sequenced sample consisted of PBMCs or a T cell subset sorted from them (not recorded which). The source is an adult woman who had mild COVID-19 (a few samples of this study predate the infection). Cell type and time point are not known.

The chain joins TRBV5-1 to TRBJ2-5; 11 positions match TRBD2. The germline V gene encodes CDR1 SGHRS and CDR2 YFSETQ. Unmatched junction bases numbered 4, after V lost 6 bases and J lost 3 bases. The CDR3 is made up of 14 amino acids. In nucleotides, the CDR3 is TGCGCCAGCATCCTAGCGGGGGGTGAAGAGACCCAGTACTTC. This codes for CASILAGGEETQYF. The full variable domain, completed using reference TRBV5-1 and TRBJ2-5, is KAGVTQTPRYLIKTRGQQVTLSCSPISGHRSVSWYQQTPGQGLQFLFEYFSETQRNKGNFPGRFSGRQFSNSRSEMNVSTLELGDSALYLCASILAGGEETQYFGPGTRLLVL.

This clonotype was seen a few times. This chain links TRBV5-6 with TRBJ1-3, with a possible D match to TRBD1 (6 bases). Per germline, CDR1 SGHDT and CDR2 YYEEEE. Trimming cost V 0 bases and J 0 bases, with 10 bases left between them. This CDR3 comprises 16 residues. The CDR3 nucleotides are TGTGCCAGCAGCTTGGTGGGGGGCTCCTCTGGAAACACCATATATTTT. This gives the protein CASSLVGGSSGNTIYF. Full variable domain (outside the CDR3, taken from reference TRBV5-6 and TRBJ1-3): DAGVTQSPTHLIKTRGQQVTLRCSPKSGHDTVSWYQQALGQGPQFIFQYYEEEERQRGNFPDRFSGHQFPNYSSELNVNALLLGDSALYLCASSLVGGSSGNTIYFGEGSWLTVV.

This clonotype was counted only a few times. The V call is TRBV20-1, the J call TRBJ1-1, with D possibly TRBD1 on 6 matching bases. V lost 4 bases, J lost 2 bases, and 17 bases lay in between. Germline-derived CDR1 and CDR2 are DFQATT and SNEGSKA (reference sequence). The CDR3 has 15 amino acids. DNA for the CDR3: TGCAGTGCTATTGACAGGTCTTCCCGTAACACTGAAGCTTTCTTT. Residues: CSAIDRSSRNTEAFF.

The rearrangement links TRBV7-3 to TRBJ2-3; D is unclear. CDR3 length: 15 amino acids. Trimming took 5 bases from V and 2 from J, leaving 14 bases between them. Germline V gives CDR1 SGHTA, CDR2 FQGTGA. CDR3 DNA sequence: TGTGCCAGCAGCCCCCTGGGCATCACCACAGATACGCAGTATTTT. Translated: CASSPLGITTDTQYF.

This chain uses TRBV20-1 with TRBJ2-7; 7 nucleotides match TRBD2. Trimming took 0 bases from V and 2 from J; bases not matched to a gene: 7. Germline V CDR1 and CDR2: DFQATT, SNEGSKA (reference sequence). The CDR3 extends over 15 amino acids. The CDR3 DNA reads as TGCAGTGCTAGAGATTCCGCTAGCGGAACCTACGAGCAGTACTTC. Translation: CSARDSASGTYEQYF.

J is TRBJ2-6 and V is TRBV11-2; D is uncertain. This CDR3 is 16 amino acids long. V shed 7 bases and J shed 0 bases, with 13 bases lying between them. Germline V gives CDR1 SGHAT, CDR2 FQNNGV. The CDR3 nucleotides read TGTGCCAGCACCAACGAAGCCTTCTCTGGGGCCAACGTCCTGACTTTC. Its translation is CASTNEAFSGANVLTF.

This clonotype has ten or more counts. This chain uses TRBV4-1 with TRBJ2-7; D gene uncertain. Germline CDR1 MGHRA, CDR2 YSYEKL. Between the trimmed V and J ends, which lost 0 bases and 4 bases, there was a span of 13 bases. The CDR3 extends over 15 amino acids. The CDR3 protein is CASSQDSDGYYEQYF. In DNA, the CDR3 is TGCGCCAGCAGCCAAGATTCGGACGGGTATTACGAGCAGTACTTC.

The chain recombines TRBV20-1 with TRBJ2-7; tentative D call: TRBD2 (6 bases). The CDR3 covers 14 residues. Germline loops: CDR1 DFQATT, CDR2 SNEGSKA (reference sequence). The V end lost 3 bases, the J end lost 4 bases, and 16 bases lay between the germline ends. The CDR3 protein is CSASYGSKRYEQYF. CDR3 coding DNA: TGCAGTGCTAGTTACGGGAGTAAGAGGTACGAGCAGTACTTC.

V and J are TRBV20-1 and TRBJ2-7; 7 nucleotides match TRBD1. V lost 5 bases and J lost 5; bases outside the gene matches: 6. Germline V gene sequence: CDR1 DFQATT, CDR2 SNEGSKA (reference sequence). The CDR3 is 12 amino acids. In nucleotides, the CDR3 is TGCAGTGCTCCAGGACAGGCCAACGAGCAGTACTTC. It is translated as CSAPGQANEQYF.

J is TRBJ1-2 and V is TRBV29-1, with D possibly being TRBD1 (6 bases). V gave up 3 bases and J gave up 3 bases, with 14 bases separating them. The CDR3 is 14 residues long. Germline assignment: CDR1 SQVTM and CDR2 ANQGSEA. CDR3 sequence: CSVEAGAPDYGYTF. Here the CDR3 DNA reads TGCAGCGTTGAGGCAGGGGCCCCGGACTATGGCTACACCTTC.

The chain has TRBV6-5 and TRBJ2-1; tentatively, D is TRBD2 (6 bases). Per germline, CDR1 MNHEY and CDR2 SVGAGI. This CDR3 region has 13 residues. V lost 6 bases and J lost 8, with 14 bases in between. CDR3 nucleotides: TGTGCCAGCAGAACCGGGACTCAGGATGAGCAGTTCTTC. Its protein product is CASRTGTQDEQFF.

The rearrangement joins TRBV2 to TRBJ2-2, with 7 positions matching TRBD2. J gave up 6 bases and V 7 bases, and 17 bases lay outside the gene matches. This CDR3 comprises 17 residues. Per the germline V gene, CDR1 is SNHLY and CDR2 is FYNNEI. The CDR3: CASTQGWGLLAPGELFF. CDR3 nucleotides: TGTGCCAGCACACAAGGCTGGGGACTATTAGCGCCCGGGGAGCTGTTTTTT.

V gene TRBV9 combines with J gene TRBJ2-5; D is possibly TRBD2 (7 bases). V dropped 1 base and J dropped 4 bases, with 11 bases sitting between them. Germline CDR1 reads SGDLS; CDR2 reads YYNGEE. The CDR3 has 14 amino acids. In DNA, the CDR3 is TGTGCCAGCAGCGTAACGGCGGGGGCAGAGACCCAGTACTTC. Its translation is CASSVTAGAETQYF.

The table lists this clonotype with a few counts. J is TRBJ2-1 and V is TRBV3-1, with 8 bases fitting TRBD2. There are 14 residues in the CDR3. Germline loops: CDR1 LGHDT, CDR2 YNNKEL (reference sequence). The trim removed 4 bases at V and 15 bases at J, leaving 14 bases unmatched. CDR3 protein: CASSRASGGAVGFF. The CDR3 DNA sequence: TGTGCCAGCAGCCGGGCCAGCGGGGGTGCGGTGGGGTTCTTC.

This clonotype was counted between two and nine times. The chain has TRBV12-3 or TRBV12-4 and TRBJ2-1; D is possibly TRBD1 (6 bases). This CDR3 region has 14 residues. V lost 6 bases and J lost 5, with 14 bases in between. CDR3 bases: TGTGCCAGCAGGGGGGCGGTAGGGGACAATGAGCAGTTCTTC. It specifies CASRGAVGDNEQFF.

The chain combines TRBV25-1 with TRBJ2-3; TRBD1 matches at 8 bases. This CDR3 is built from 15 residues. Per the germline V gene, CDR1 is MGHDK and CDR2 is SYGVNS. The V gene end was trimmed by 7 bases and the J gene end by 3 bases; junction bases not matched to a gene: 9. CDR3 loop: CASTEQGEGTDTQYF. CDR3 nucleotides: TGTGCCAGCACGGAACAGGGGGAAGGGACAGATACGCAGTATTTT.

This clonotype was seen more than once but under ten times. CDR3 DNA sequence: TGTGCCAGCAGCCCCGGGGGCAACCAGCCCCAAGAGACCCAGTACTTC. Translated, it gives CASSPGGNQPQETQYF. The chain has TRBV3-1 and TRBJ2-5; perhaps D is TRBD1 or TRBD2 (6 bases each). Germline V gene lookup returns CDR1 LGHDT and CDR2 YNNKEL (reference sequence). This CDR3 comprises 16 residues. The V end was cut by 4 bases, the J end by 1 base, with 16 bases between.

DNA of the CDR3: TGTGCCAGCAGTTTACGACTAGCGGGAGGGCCCGGGGAGCTGTTTTTT. Protein product: CASSLRLAGGPGELFF. The genes are TRBV12-3 or TRBV12-4 and TRBJ2-2, with 14 bases identical to TRBD2. V was pared by 2 bases and J by 6 bases, with 2 bases of the junction left unmatched. The CDR3 runs to 16 residues.

This chain joins TRBV7-2 and TRBJ1-2; 9 bases align to TRBD1. From germline, CDR1 is SGHTA and CDR2 FQGNSA. The CDR3 consists of 15 residues. J was trimmed by 7 bases and V by 1 base; bases with no gene match: 7. CDR3 residues: CASSLGARQGGGYTF. Here the CDR3 DNA reads TGTGCCAGCAGCTTAGGGGCCCGACAGGGGGGTGGCTACACCTTC.

CDR3 bases: TGCAGTGCTCTAAGGGGCGGGACGGGCACAGATACGCAGTATTTT. This gives the protein CSALRGGTGTDTQYF. V gene TRBV20-1 combines with J gene TRBJ2-3; D might be TRBD2 (6 bases). The CDR3 consists of 15 residues. V was clipped by 5 bases and J by 1 base, with 16 bases between them. CDR1 DFQATT and CDR2 SNEGSKA come from the germline V gene (reference sequence).

The sample holds a few counts of this clonotype. The V and J genes are TRBV9 and TRBJ2-3; possible D gene TRBD1, 6 bases. With 7 bases removed from V and 4 bases from J, the gap between germline ends came to 19 bases. Per the germline V gene, CDR1 is SGDLS and CDR2 is YYNGEE. The CDR3 extends over 15 amino acids. The DNA for the CDR3 is TGTGCCAGCTCCTCAGACAGGCAGGTCGCAGATACGCAGTATTTT. Its translation: CASSSDRQVADTQYF.

This clonotype was found a few times. Here the CDR3 DNA reads TGTGCCAGCAGTTACTCCGGGACAGGGGTTTCCTATAATTCACCCCTCCACTTT. This gives the protein CASSYSGTGVSYNSPLHF. V is TRBV6-5 and J is TRBJ1-6; 10 nucleotides match TRBD1. CDR1 and CDR2 from the germline V gene are MNHEY and SVGAGI. CDR3 length: 18 amino acids. Trimming cost V 0 bases and J 1 base; bases outside gene matches: 3.

This clonotype has a handful of counts. The rearrangement links TRBV7-9 to TRBJ1-6; possibly TRBD1 for D (5 bases). In germline, CDR1 is SEHNR, CDR2 FQNEAQ (reference sequence). This CDR3 is built from 13 residues. Trimming cost V 2 bases and J 9 bases, with 8 bases left between them. In DNA form, the CDR3 reads TGTGCCAGCAGCTTATCGGGACCTTCACCCCTCCACTTT. Its translation: CASSLSGPSPLHF. The whole variable domain, filled in from reference TRBV7-9 and TRBJ1-6, reads DTGVSQNPRHKITKRGQNVTFRCDPISEHNRLYWYRQTLGQGPEFLTYFQNEAQLEKSRLLSDRFSAERPKGSFSTLEIQRTEQGDSAMYLCASSLSGPSPLHFGNGTRLTVT.

The chain combines TRBV12-3 or TRBV12-4 with TRBJ1-3, with a tentative D call TRBD1 (5 bases). V lost 7 bases and J lost 0, with 16 bases in between. The CDR3 is 16 residues long. As DNA, the CDR3 is TGTGCCAGCACCTGGGGGGAAAAGAGCTCTGGAAACACCATATATTTT. Translating it yields CASTWGEKSSGNTIYF.

This clonotype was found a few times. The chain recombines TRBV15 with TRBJ2-7; no clear D. Trimming cost V 1 base and J 10 bases, with 11 bases left between them. The CDR3 spans 12 residues. Germline lookup yields CDR1 LNHNV and CDR2 YYDKDF (reference sequence). The CDR3 sequence is CATSRVSGGQYF. In DNA form, the CDR3 reads TGTGCCACCAGCAGAGTATCAGGCGGACAGTACTTC.